A single sample gave rise to the 13 T cell receptor beta chains below, sequenced in a study of blood T cells in healthy people across ages (dated by TCRdb to between 2014 and 2017). The library was prepared using 5' RACE. The instrument was an Illumina HiSeq 2500. A second PCR of roughly 7 to 11 cycles was performed with a sample-barcoded 5' primer and a J-beta primer mix. TCRdb handled the public reads itself, with Q25 trimming in fastp and clone calling in MiXCR, and kept productive beta chains. Under each unique CDR3 protein, matching rows form one entry showing the most common genes and DNA. The sample includes hundreds of thousands of distinct CDR3 sequences, with about 42% observed a single time. The ten most abundant clones make up roughly 18% of the sample. The source material was blood. The receptors here all came from a man in his fifties or sixties in good health.

This clonotype was detected a few times. This chain connects TRBV6-2 or TRBV6-3 to TRBJ2-5; 9 nucleotides agree with TRBD1. After removal of 7 bases from V and 2 bases from J, the junction contained 5 bases not matched to a gene. This CDR3 contains 14 residues. Germline lookup yields CDR1 MNHEY and CDR2 SVGEGT. CDR3 loop: CASKVGTGQETQYF. In DNA form, the CDR3 reads TGTGCCAGCAAAGTCGGGACAGGGCAAGAGACCCAGTACTTC.

The chain joins TRBV25-1 to TRBJ2-5; D is perhaps TRBD1 or TRBD2 (5 bases each). Trimming removed 1 base at V and 13 bases at J, with 13 bases between. CDR1 and CDR2 (germline): MGHDK, SYGVNS. The CDR3 runs 12 residues. In nucleotides, the CDR3 is TGTGCCAGCAGTGAATTGTTGGGACGTCTGTACTTC. It encodes CASSELLGRLYF.

This clonotype was seen at least ten times. The rearrangement uses TRBV29-1 and TRBJ1-1, with D hard to call. Looked up from germline, CDR1 is SQVTM and CDR2 is ANQGSEA. V shed 5 bases and J shed 2 bases, with 15 bases lying between them. CDR3 length equals 14 residues. The CDR3 nucleotides are TGCAGCGTTCGACGCGACAATCTAAACACTGAAGCTTTCTTT. Its translation is CSVRRDNLNTEAFF.

This clonotype has a handful of counts. The chain employs TRBV11-2 and TRBJ2-5, with D possibly TRBD2 on 6 matching bases. V was clipped by 5 bases and J by 6 bases, with 16 bases between them. Germline assignment: CDR1 SGHAT and CDR2 FQNNGV. CDR3 length: 14 residues. The CDR3 region is CASSLFGGVKTQYF. CDR3 nucleotide sequence: TGTGCCAGCAGCCTCTTCGGCGGGGTGAAGACCCAGTACTTC.

This rearrangement joins TRBV24-1 to TRBJ2-1; TRBD2 matches 10 bases. The CDR3 runs 16 residues. The V segment lost 4 bases and the J segment 7 bases; nucleotides outside the gene matches: 9. CDR1 and CDR2 (germline): KGHDR, SFDVKD. CDR3 bases: TGTGCCACCAGTGACCCCAGCGGGGGGGCCTTGAATGAGCAGTTCTTC. It encodes CATSDPSGGALNEQFF.

About this clonotype: A single base separates this from a much larger clone, so it may be a read error. J is TRBJ1-1 and V is TRBV6-2 or TRBV6-3; D remains unclear. CDR3 length: 11 residues. Germline-derived CDR1 and CDR2 are MNHEY and SVGEGT. CDR3: CASRTNTGAFF. CDR3 nucleotides: TGTGCCAGCAGGACGAACACTGGAGCTTTCTTT.

The J gene is TRBJ2-2, the V gene TRBV4-3; perhaps TRBD1 as D (5 bases). Trimming stripped 0 bases from V and 0 bases from J, with 8 bases between. The CDR3 has 16 amino acids. The V gene's germline CDR1 is LGHNA and CDR2 YSLEER. The CDR3 nucleotides read TGCGCCAGCAGCCAAGATTCCAGGGCGAACACCGGGGAGCTGTTTTTT. Protein sequence: CASSQDSRANTGELFF.

This chain joins TRBV5-1 and TRBJ2-5, with 8 positions matching TRBD2. This CDR3 has 15 residues. Germline CDR1 SGHRS, CDR2 YFSETQ. V lost 2 bases and J lost 2; bases outside the gene matches: 5. The CDR3 sequence: CASSFSGGQQETQYF. In DNA form, the CDR3 reads TGCGCCAGCAGCTTTTCGGGGGGGCAGCAAGAGACCCAGTACTTC. The full variable domain, completed using reference TRBV5-1 and TRBJ2-5, is KAGVTQTPRYLIKTRGQQVTLSCSPISGHRSVSWYQQTPGQGLQFLFEYFSETQRNKGNFPGRFSGRQFSNSRSEMNVSTLELGDSALYLCASSFSGGQQETQYFGPGTRLLVL.

The rearrangement uses TRBV7-2 and TRBJ2-7; 8 bases are a match to TRBD2. This CDR3 spans 15 amino acids. V trimming: 2 bases; J trimming: 0 bases; junction bases outside the gene matches: 3. The germline V gene has CDR1 SGHTA and CDR2 FQGNSA. The CDR3 spells CASSLYSGDSYEQYF. CDR3 DNA: TGTGCCAGCAGCTTATATAGCGGGGACTCCTACGAGCAGTACTTC.

The rearrangement uses TRBV30 and TRBJ2-1, with 9 positions matching TRBD2. Trimming at V came to 4 bases and at J to 4 bases, leaving 5 bases not matched to a gene. CDR3 size: 14 residues. Germline V CDR1 and CDR2: GTSNPN, SVGIG (reference sequence). The CDR3 reads CAWNGGGGYNEQFF. The CDR3 nucleotides read TGTGCCTGGAACGGCGGGGGGGGTTACAATGAGCAGTTCTTC.

J is TRBJ2-2 and V is TRBV7-2, with D tentatively TRBD1 or TRBD2 (5 bases each). Trimming removed 7 bases at V and 7 bases at J, with 28 bases between. Germline assignment: CDR1 SGHTA and CDR2 FQGNSA. The CDR3 length is 18 residues. The CDR3 sequence is CASTIWAPGQPGGGELFF. The CDR3 DNA follows: TGTGCCAGCACCATATGGGCCCCGGGGCAGCCCGGAGGCGGGGAGCTGTTTTTT. The entire variable domain, with the rest obtained from reference TRBV7-2 and TRBJ2-2, is as follows: GAGVSQSPSNKVTEKGKDVELRCDPISGHTALYWYRQSLGQGLEFLIYFQGNSAPDKSGLPSDRFSAERTGGSVSTLTIQRTQQEDSAVYLCASTIWAPGQPGGGELFFGEGSRLTVL.

This clonotype appeared a few times. The genes are TRBV6-1 and TRBJ1-1, with a tentative D call TRBD1 (6 bases). This CDR3 is 13 amino acids long. The V gene's germline CDR1 is MNHNS and CDR2 SASEGT. Trimming took off 9 bases at V and 7 bases at J, with 18 bases between the two ends. DNA of the CDR3: TGTGCCAGTCCGGGACATCTCGCGGGTGAAGCTTTCTTT. Translation gives CASPGHLAGEAFF.

The gene calls are TRBV6-2 or TRBV6-3 and TRBJ1-1; D call uncertain. The CDR3 spans 12 residues. CDR1 and CDR2 from the germline V gene are MNHEY and SVGEGT. The V end lost 6 bases, the J end lost 3 bases, and 8 bases lay between the germline ends. CDR3 sequence reads: CASSWGDTEAFF. Written as DNA, the CDR3 is TGTGCCAGCAGCTGGGGTGACACTGAAGCTTTCTTT.